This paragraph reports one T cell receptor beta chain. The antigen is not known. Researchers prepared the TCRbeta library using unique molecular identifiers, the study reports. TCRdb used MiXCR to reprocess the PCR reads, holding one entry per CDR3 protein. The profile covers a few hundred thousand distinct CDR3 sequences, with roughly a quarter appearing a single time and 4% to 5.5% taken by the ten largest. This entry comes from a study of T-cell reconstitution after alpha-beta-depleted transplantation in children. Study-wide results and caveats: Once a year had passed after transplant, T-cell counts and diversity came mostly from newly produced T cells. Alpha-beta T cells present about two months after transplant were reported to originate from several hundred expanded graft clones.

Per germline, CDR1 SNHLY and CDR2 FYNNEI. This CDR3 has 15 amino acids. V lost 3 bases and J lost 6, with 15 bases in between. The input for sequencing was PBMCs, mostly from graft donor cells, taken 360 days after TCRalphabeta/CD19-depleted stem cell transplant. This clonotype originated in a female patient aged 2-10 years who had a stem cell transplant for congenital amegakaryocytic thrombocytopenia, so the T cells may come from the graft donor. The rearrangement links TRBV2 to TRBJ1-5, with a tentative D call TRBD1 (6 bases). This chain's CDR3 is CASSDGWGPGQPQHF. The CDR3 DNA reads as TGTGCCAGCAGTGATGGTTGGGGGCCGGGTCAGCCCCAGCATTTT.